This TCR beta chain came from a study of blood T cell repertoires in COVID-19. For the study at large: COVID-19 samples, acute and convalescent, were from the United States, Italy and Spain.

Under the authors' procedure: Cell counts per sample came from amplifying reference gene primers. Here immunoSEQ multiplex PCR was the method, and the copy in TCRdb shows in-frame clones only, minus some. V, J and clone size reflect that table, while D and trimming were determined from the DNA. Of about 99,000 clones listed, about 90% are singletons. Per the germline V gene, CDR1 is SEHNR and CDR2 is FQNEAQ (reference sequence). V shed 5 bases and J shed 3 bases, with 13 bases lying between them. CDR3 length: 14 amino acids. Source material: peripheral blood. The sequence came from a human donor in a cohort sampled during active COVID-19. This chain joins TRBV7-9 and TRBJ2-5; maybe TRBD1 (6 bases). CDR3 residues: CASSVDRSEETQYF. The DNA of the CDR3 is TGTGCCAGCAGCGTTGACAGGAGTGAAGAGACCCAGTACTTC.